One sample yielded the 8 T cell receptor beta chains listed below, sequenced in a study of cytomegalovirus exposure and HLA in healthy donors. The PCR contained 60 Vbeta and 13 Jbeta primers. TCRdb's copy holds only in-frame clones and misses some; the assay was immunoSEQ multiplex PCR. The data contain 190,000 or so clones, around four fifths of them singletons. The material sequenced was PBMCs. Source of these receptors: a woman in her 50s in good health and CMV-seropositive.

J is TRBJ2-2 and V is TRBV19; TRBD1 matches 8 bases. The V gene's germline CDR1 is LNHDA and CDR2 SQIVND (reference sequence). V was clipped by 3 bases and J by 0 bases; unmatched bases: 6. The CDR3 runs to 17 residues. This chain's CDR3 is CASSMWAGGANTGELFF. The CDR3 bases are TGTGCCAGTAGTATGTGGGCAGGGGGCGCGAACACCGGGGAGCTGTTTTTT.

The chain has TRBV15 and TRBJ1-1; 7 bases are shared with TRBD1. The CDR3 loop spans 12 amino acids. V gave up 6 bases and J gave up 6 bases; unmatched junction bases: 4. Germline values: CDR1 LNHNV, CDR2 YYDKDF (reference sequence). The CDR3 coding sequence is TGTGCCACCAGTCCCAGGGGGTCTGAAGCTTTCTTT. Translating gives CATSPRGSEAFF.

Turning to this clone: Other DNA sequences from this sample encode an identical CDR3 as well. V usage is TRBV6-5 and J usage is TRBJ1-2; D gene unclear. Deletions cut 0 bases from V and 0 bases from J, with 8 bases between. This CDR3 comprises 15 residues. CDR1 and CDR2 (germline): MNHEY, SVGAGI. CDR3 sequence reads: CASSYSGRTNYGYTF. The CDR3 region has the DNA TGTGCCAGCAGTTACTCGGGCAGAACTAACTATGGCTACACCTTC.

This clone was seen a handful of times. V and J are TRBV5-1 and TRBJ2-7, with a tentative D call TRBD2 (6 bases). Trimming pared 4 bases from V and 6 bases from J, leaving 14 bases between. Germline V gives CDR1 SGHRS, CDR2 YFSETQ. This CDR3 has 13 amino acids. The CDR3 sequence: CASSERAGGEQYF. CDR3 nucleotide sequence: TGCGCCAGCAGCGAGCGGGCCGGGGGCGAGCAGTACTTC.

The chain carries TRBV27 and TRBJ2-5; weak D call: TRBD1 (6 bases). Trimming stripped 6 bases from V and 11 bases from J, with 22 bases between. This CDR3 has 14 amino acids. CDR1 MNHEY and CDR2 SMNVEV come from the germline V gene (reference sequence). Here the CDR3 DNA reads TGTGCCAGCAGCCGTCCCGGGACATCCCGTGAGCAGTACTTC. Amino acid sequence: CASSRPGTSREQYF.

This sequence joins TRBV19 and TRBJ2-2; 10 positions agree with TRBD2. V lost 7 bases to trimming and J lost 7 bases; unmatched junction nucleotides: 9. CDR1 and CDR2 (germline): LNHDA, SQIVND (reference sequence). This CDR3 comprises 15 residues. In DNA, the CDR3 is TGTGCCAGTACCTATGGGACTAGCGTAAACGGGGAGCTGTTTTTT. It yields the protein CASTYGTSVNGELFF.

The J gene is TRBJ1-1, the V gene TRBV5-1; 11 nucleotides match TRBD1. CDR1 is SGHRS and CDR2 is YFSETQ in the germline V gene. V lost 4 bases, J lost 4 bases, and 9 bases stayed unmatched. The CDR3 totals 16 residues. DNA for the CDR3: TGCGCCAGCAGCCCAGGGACAGGGGGACGTGGCACTGAAGCTTTCTTT. Translation: CASSPGTGGRGTEAFF.

In its sample, this clone was seen a few times. The genes are TRBV6-5 and TRBJ2-7, with a weak D call TRBD2 (5 bases). The germline V and J ends were trimmed by 7 bases and 3 bases, with 16 bases remaining between them. Germline V gene sequence: CDR1 MNHEY, CDR2 SVGAGI. The CDR3 extends over 14 amino acids. The CDR3 loop reads CASTRANGIYEQYF. CDR3 coding DNA: TGTGCCAGCACAAGGGCCAACGGGATCTACGAGCAGTACTTC.